Described below is a single T cell receptor (beta chain) sequence and its context. Its specificity is unknown. The entry originates in a study of cytotoxic CD8 clonotypes in ibrutinib-treated CLL. Study information: The study recorded mean values of around 250,000 productive templates and 100,000 or so productive rearrangements per sample.

The germline V and J ends were trimmed by 4 bases and 0 bases, with 3 bases remaining between them. Germline V gene data show CDR1 as SGHNT and CDR2 as YENEEA. This CDR3 contains 12 residues. The study's findings and limits: While tracking circulating CD8+ T-cell counts, baseline clonality exceeded that of age-matched healthy donors. Sample timing was unmatched between remission and later-progressing patients; lymph nodes unstudied.

Sequencing sought depths of 1 in 200,000 to 1 in 1 million T cells. Profiling relied on immunoSEQ multiplex PCR, and the TCRdb table lists in-frame clones only, not all of them. The table has about 15,000 clones, roughly 69% seen once. The chain employs TRBV11-3 and TRBJ2-5; unclear D gene. The specimen comprised PBMCs, sampled before ibrutinib treatment. The clonotype was recovered from a human donor with chronic lymphocytic leukemia. The CDR3 DNA follows: TGTGCCAGCAGCTCGGACCAAGAGACCCAGTACTTC. Its protein product is CASSSDQETQYF.